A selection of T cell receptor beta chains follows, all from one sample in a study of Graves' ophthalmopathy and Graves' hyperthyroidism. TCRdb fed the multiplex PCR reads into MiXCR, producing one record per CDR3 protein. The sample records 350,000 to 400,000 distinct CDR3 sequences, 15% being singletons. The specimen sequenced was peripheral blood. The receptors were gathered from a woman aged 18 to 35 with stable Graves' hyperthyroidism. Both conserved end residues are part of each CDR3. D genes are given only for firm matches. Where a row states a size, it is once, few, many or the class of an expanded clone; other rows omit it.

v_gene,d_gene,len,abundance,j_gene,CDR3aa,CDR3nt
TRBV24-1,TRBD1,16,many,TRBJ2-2,CATSSTGTGNTGELFF,TGTGCCACCAGCTCGACCGGGACAGGGAACACCGGGGAGCTGTTTTTT
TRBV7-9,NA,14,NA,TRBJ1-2,CASSLVGWDYGYTF,TGTGCCAGCAGCTTAGTCGGATGGGACTATGGCTACACCTTC
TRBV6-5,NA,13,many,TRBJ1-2,CASSYEQGKGYTF,TGTGCCAGCAGTTACGAGCAGGGGAAGGGCTACACCTTC
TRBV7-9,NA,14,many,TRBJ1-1,CASSLSTGNTEAFF,TGTGCCAGCAGCTTATCCACGGGGAACACTGAAGCTTTCTTT
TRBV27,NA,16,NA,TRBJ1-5,CASSLSGIRSNQPQHF,TGTGCCAGCAGTTTATCAGGGATTCGGAGCAATCAGCCCCAGCATTTT
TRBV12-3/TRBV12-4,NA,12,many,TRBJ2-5,CASSHPGETQYF,TGTGCCAGCAGTCACCCGGGGGAGACCCAGTACTTC
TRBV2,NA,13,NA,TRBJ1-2,CASSFLALHGYTF,TGTGCCAGCAGTTTTCTTGCCCTTCATGGCTACACCTTC
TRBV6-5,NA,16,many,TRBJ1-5,CASSLGPRTSNQPQHF,TGTGCCAGCAGTTTGGGACCGCGAACCTCAAATCAGCCCCAGCATTTT
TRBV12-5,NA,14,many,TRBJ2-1,CASGLWGALNEQFF,TGTGCTAGTGGTTTATGGGGGGCCCTCAATGAGCAGTTCTTC
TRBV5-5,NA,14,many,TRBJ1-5,CASSGRGTGQPQHF,TGTGCCAGCAGTGGCCGGGGGACGGGTCAGCCCCAGCATTTT
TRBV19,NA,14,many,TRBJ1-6,CAAGRALGNSPLHF,TGTGCCGCTGGGAGGGCGCTAGGGAATTCACCCCTCCACTTT
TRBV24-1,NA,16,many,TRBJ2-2,CATSDLRVTTTGELFF,TGTGCCACCAGTGATTTGAGGGTAACTACCACCGGGGAGCTGTTTTTT
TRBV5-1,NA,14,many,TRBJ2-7,CASSSGDRAYEQYF,TGCGCCAGCAGCTCAGGGGACCGAGCCTACGAGCAGTACTTC
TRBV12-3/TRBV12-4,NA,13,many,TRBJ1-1,CASSFGALPEAFF,TGTGCCAGCAGTTTTGGGGCCCTTCCTGAAGCTTTCTTT
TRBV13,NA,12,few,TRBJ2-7,CASSRTGSEQYF,TGTGCCAGCAGCCGTACAGGGAGCGAGCAGTACTTC
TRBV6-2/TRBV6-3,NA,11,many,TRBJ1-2,CASSYSSGYTF,TGTGCCAGCAGTTACTCGAGCGGCTACACCTTC
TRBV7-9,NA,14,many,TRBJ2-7,CASSRIGEAYEQYF,TGTGCCAGCAGCCGGATAGGGGAAGCCTACGAGCAGTACTTC
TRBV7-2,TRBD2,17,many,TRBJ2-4,CASSLQLAGGPKNIQYF,TGTGCCAGCAGCTTACAACTAGCGGGGGGTCCCAAAAACATTCAGTACTTC
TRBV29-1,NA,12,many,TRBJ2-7,CSVSGSSYEQYF,TGCAGCGTTAGTGGGAGCTCCTACGAGCAGTACTTC
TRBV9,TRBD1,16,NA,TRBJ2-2,CASSNKGQTWAGELFF,TGTGCCAGCAGCAATAAGGGACAGACTTGGGCCGGGGAGCTGTTTTTT
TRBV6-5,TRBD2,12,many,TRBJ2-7,CAGSYGGGEQYF,TGTGCCGGCAGTTACGGGGGGGGCGAGCAGTACTTC
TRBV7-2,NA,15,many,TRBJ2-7,CASSLAPGPYVEQYF,TGTGCCAGCAGCTTAGCCCCAGGACCCTACGTCGAGCAGTACTTC
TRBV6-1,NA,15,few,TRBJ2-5,CASSEDMVARETQYF,TGTGCCAGCAGTGAAGATATGGTCGCTAGAGAGACCCAGTACTTC
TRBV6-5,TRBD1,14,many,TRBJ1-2,CASSYSGTGGGYTF,TGTGCCAGCAGTTACTCCGGGACAGGGGGAGGCTACACCTTC
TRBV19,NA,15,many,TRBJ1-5,CASSHLGGMDQPQHF,TGTGCCAGTAGCCATCTGGGGGGGATGGATCAGCCCCAGCATTTT
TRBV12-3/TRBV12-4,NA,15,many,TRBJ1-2,CASSLSPGFYYGYTF,TGTGCCAGCAGTTTATCCCCAGGGTTTTACTATGGCTACACCTTC
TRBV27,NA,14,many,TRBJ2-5,CASGRDPAPETQYF,TGTGCCAGCGGCCGAGACCCGGCGCCGGAGACCCAGTACTTC
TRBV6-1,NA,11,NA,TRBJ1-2,CASRELDGYTF,TGTGCCAGCAGAGAGTTAGATGGCTACACCTTC
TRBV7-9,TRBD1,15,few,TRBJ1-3,CASSWDRSSGNTIYF,TGTGCCAGCAGCTGGGACAGGAGCTCTGGAAACACCATATATTTT
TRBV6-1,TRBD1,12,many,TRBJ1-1,CASGDRITEAFF,TGTGCCAGCGGGGACAGGATCACTGAAGCTTTCTTT
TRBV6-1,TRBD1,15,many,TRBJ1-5,CASSEGDRARQPQHF,TGTGCCAGCAGTGAAGGAGACAGGGCACGGCAGCCCCAGCATTTT
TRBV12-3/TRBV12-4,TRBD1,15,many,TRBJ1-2,CASSQGQGVYYGYTF,TGTGCCAGCAGCCAGGGACAGGGGGTTTACTATGGCTACACCTTC
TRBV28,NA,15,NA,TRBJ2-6,CASVGRSSGANVLTF,TGTGCCAGCGTTGGTAGAAGCTCTGGGGCCAACGTCCTGACTTTC
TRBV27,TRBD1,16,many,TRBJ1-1,CASSLSDRVWDTEAFF,TGTGCCAGCAGTTTATCGGACAGGGTTTGGGACACTGAAGCTTTCTTT
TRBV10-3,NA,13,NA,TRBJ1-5,CAISEDINQPQHF,TGTGCCATCAGTGAGGACATCAATCAGCCCCAGCATTTT
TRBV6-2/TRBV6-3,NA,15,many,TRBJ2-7,CASRGTGSSSYEQYF,TGTGCCAGCAGGGGTACAGGGTCCAGCTCCTACGAGCAGTACTTC
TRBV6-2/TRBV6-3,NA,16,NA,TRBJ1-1,CASSYLGPSGYAEAFF,TGTGCCAGCAGTTACTTAGGCCCATCCGGTTACGCTGAAGCTTTCTTT
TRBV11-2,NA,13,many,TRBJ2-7,CASRDLGQHEQYF,TGTGCCAGCAGAGACTTGGGCCAGCACGAGCAGTACTTC
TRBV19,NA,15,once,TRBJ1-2,CASSIGGAGIYGSTF,TGTGCCAGTAGTATCGGCGGAGCCGGGATCTATGGCTCCACCTTC
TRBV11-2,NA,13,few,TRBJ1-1,CASSLGLEGRAFF,TGTGCCAGCAGCTTAGGACTGGAAGGGCGAGCTTTCTTT
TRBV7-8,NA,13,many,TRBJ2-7,CASSLGRTAEQYF,TGTGCCAGCAGCTTAGGGAGGACAGCCGAGCAGTACTTC
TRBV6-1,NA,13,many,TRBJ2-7,CASSPPAGYEQYF,TGTGCCAGCAGTCCCCCGGCGGGCTACGAGCAGTACTTC
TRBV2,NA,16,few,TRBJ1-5,CASSDGQTGGNQPQHF,TGTGCCAGCAGTGATGGACAGACGGGTGGAAATCAGCCCCAGCATTTT
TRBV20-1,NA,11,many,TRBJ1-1,CSARQELEAFF,TGCAGTGCTAGACAGGAGCTCGAAGCTTTCTTT
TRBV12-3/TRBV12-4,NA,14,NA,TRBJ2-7,CASSSYGTTLEQYF,TGTGCCAGCAGTTCTTATGGGACAACCCTAGAGCAGTACTTC
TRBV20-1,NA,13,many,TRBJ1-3,CSAWDSGGNTIYF,TGCAGTGCTTGGGACTCCGGGGGAAACACCATATATTTT
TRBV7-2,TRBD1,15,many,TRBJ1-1,CASSLLPGQPTEAFF,TGTGCCAGCAGCTTACTACCGGGACAGCCAACTGAAGCTTTCTTT
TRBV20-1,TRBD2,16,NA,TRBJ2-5,CSARDDGAGVVETQYF,TGCAGTGCTAGAGATGATGGAGCGGGGGTCGTTGAGACCCAGTACTTC
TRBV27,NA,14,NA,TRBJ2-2,CASSLDYGTGELFF,TGTGCCAGCAGTTTAGACTATGGGACCGGGGAGCTGTTTTTT
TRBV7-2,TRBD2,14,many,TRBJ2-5,CASSMLAGKETQYF,TGTGCCAGCAGCATGCTAGCGGGGAAAGAGACCCAGTACTTC
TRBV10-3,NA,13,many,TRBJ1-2,CAITQIRSHGYTF,TGTGCCATCACCCAAATCCGTTCTCATGGCTACACCTTC
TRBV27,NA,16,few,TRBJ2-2,CASSLSRTVAAGELFF,TGTGCCAGCAGTTTATCGCGGACAGTTGCCGCCGGGGAGCTGTTTTTT
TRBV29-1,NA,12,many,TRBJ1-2,CSIRTGHYGYTF,TGCAGCATACGAACAGGGCACTATGGCTACACCTTC
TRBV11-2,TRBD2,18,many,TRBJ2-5,CASSRSRPLAGGPWTQYF,TGTGCCAGCAGCCGATCCCGCCCTCTAGCGGGGGGGCCGTGGACCCAGTACTTC
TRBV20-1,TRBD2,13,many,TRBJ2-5,CSGWRGGQETQYF,TGCAGTGGATGGCGGGGGGGCCAAGAGACCCAGTACTTC
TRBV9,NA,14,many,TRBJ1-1,CASSVGVSNTEAFF,TGTGCCAGCAGCGTAGGGGTCTCGAACACTGAAGCTTTCTTT
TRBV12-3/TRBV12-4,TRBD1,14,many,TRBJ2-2,CASSLTGGHGELFF,TGTGCCAGCAGTTTGACAGGGGGCCACGGGGAGCTGTTTTTT
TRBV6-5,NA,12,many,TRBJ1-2,CAARRRGDGYTF,TGTGCCGCCAGACGGAGGGGGGATGGCTACACCTTC
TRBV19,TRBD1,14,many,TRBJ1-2,CASSADRAHYGYTF,TGTGCCAGTAGTGCAGACAGGGCCCACTATGGCTACACCTTC